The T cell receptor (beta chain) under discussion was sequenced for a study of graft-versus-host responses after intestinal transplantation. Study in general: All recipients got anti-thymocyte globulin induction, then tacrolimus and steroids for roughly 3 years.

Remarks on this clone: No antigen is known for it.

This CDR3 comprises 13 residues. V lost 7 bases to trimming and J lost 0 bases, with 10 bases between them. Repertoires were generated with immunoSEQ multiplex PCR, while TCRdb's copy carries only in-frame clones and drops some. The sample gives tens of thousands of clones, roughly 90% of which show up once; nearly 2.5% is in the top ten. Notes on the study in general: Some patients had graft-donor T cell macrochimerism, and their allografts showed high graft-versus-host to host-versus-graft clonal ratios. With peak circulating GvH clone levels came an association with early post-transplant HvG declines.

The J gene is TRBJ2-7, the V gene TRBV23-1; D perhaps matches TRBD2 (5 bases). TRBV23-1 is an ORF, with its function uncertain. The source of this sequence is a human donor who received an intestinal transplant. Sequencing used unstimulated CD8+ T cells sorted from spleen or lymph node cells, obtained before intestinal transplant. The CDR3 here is CASIRRSSYEQYF. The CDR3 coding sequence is TGCGCCAGCATCCGGAGGAGCTCCTACGAGCAGTACTTC.